One sample yielded the 12 T cell receptor beta chains listed below, sequenced in a study of blood T cell repertoires in COVID-19. The data were produced by immunoSEQ multiplex PCR, yet TCRdb's version contains in-frame clones alone and is incomplete. The repertoire has about 270,000 clones, less than 90% of them found once; the top ten carry 12%. Sequenced material: peripheral blood. The receptors here all came from a woman under 40 with COVID-19, enrolled during active disease.

The chain joins TRBV6-4 to TRBJ2-2; 11 bases map to TRBD2. Germline loops: CDR1 MRHNA, CDR2 SNTAGT. Unmatched junction bases numbered 1, after V lost 4 bases and J lost 6 bases. The CDR3 is 14 amino acids. The CDR3 loop reads CASSVLAGAGELFF. The CDR3 DNA reads TGTGCCAGCAGTGTACTAGCGGGGGCCGGGGAGCTGTTTTTT.

This rearrangement joins TRBV28 to TRBJ1-4; maybe TRBD1 (6 bases). The ends were cut back, 6 bases at V and 8 bases at J, with 22 bases in the middle. The CDR3 has 16 amino acids. Germline-derived CDR1 and CDR2 are MDHEN and SYDVKM. The CDR3 loop reads CASRPHHGVRGEKLFF. In DNA form, the CDR3 reads TGTGCCAGCAGACCTCACCATGGGGTGAGGGGGGAAAAACTGTTTTTT.

V usage is TRBV10-1 and J usage is TRBJ2-3; tentative D call: TRBD1 (6 bases). The CDR3 is made up of 17 amino acids. V lost 0 bases and J 0 bases, leaving 13 bases between the germline ends. Germline CDR1 and CDR2: WNHNN and SYGVQD (reference sequence). The CDR3 DNA reads as TGCGCCAGCAGTGAGTCCCGATCTACAGGGAGCACAGATACGCAGTATTTT. Its protein is CASSESRSTGSTDTQYF.

The chain couples TRBV5-4 to TRBJ2-3; D perhaps matches TRBD2 (5 bases). The CDR3 has 15 residues. Germline assignment: CDR1 SGHNT and CDR2 YYREEE (reference sequence). The V end lost 2 bases, the J end lost 2 bases, and 12 bases lay between the germline ends. Here the CDR3 DNA reads TGTGCCAGCAGCTTAAGAGGCGACTACACAGATACGCAGTATTTT. This encodes CASSLRGDYTDTQYF.

V gene TRBV3-1 (or the pseudogene TRBV3-2) combines with J gene TRBJ1-2; a possible D gene is TRBD1 (6 bases). This CDR3 has 15 residues. Germline CDR1 and CDR2: LGHDT and YNNKEL (reference sequence). V was cut by 0 bases and J by 4 bases, with 12 bases left in between. The CDR3 protein is CASSQDRGAVYGYTF. CDR3 in DNA: TGTGCCAGCAGCCAAGACCGGGGGGCGGTCTATGGCTACACCTTC.

Written as DNA, the CDR3 is TGTGCCTGGAGTGTAGAGAACCATGAAAAACTGTTTTTT. Translating gives CAWSVENHEKLFF. The chain is built from TRBV30 and TRBJ1-4; D is undetermined. The CDR3 extends over 13 amino acids. The germline CDR1 and CDR2 sequences are GTSNPN and SVGIG (reference sequence). The ends were cut back, 0 bases at V and 6 bases at J, with 8 bases in the middle. The entire variable domain, with the rest obtained from reference TRBV30 and TRBJ1-4, is as follows: SQTIHQWPATLVQPVGSPLSLECTVEGTSNPNLYWYRQAAGRGLQLLFYSVGIGQISSEVPQNLSASRPQDRQFILSSKKLLLSDSGFYLCAWSVENHEKLFFGSGTQLSVL.

This clone has only one observation. The rearrangement links TRBV12-3 or TRBV12-4 to TRBJ1-2, with no clear D. V was pared by 3 bases and J by 2 bases, with 7 bases between. The CDR3 is 13 residues long. CDR3 bases: TGTGCCAGCAGTTTGGCTCTCAACTATGGCTACACCTTC. This sequence encodes CASSLALNYGYTF.

The chain has TRBV19 and TRBJ1-3; TRBD1 aligns across 8 bases. The J segment lost 3 bases and the V segment lost 5 bases, leaving 6 bases of the junction unmatched. Looked up from germline, CDR1 is LNHDA and CDR2 is SQIVND (reference sequence). This CDR3 contains 15 residues. This chain's CDR3 is CASSARTGFGNTIYF. DNA for the CDR3: TGTGCCAGTAGTGCCCGGACAGGGTTTGGAAACACCATATATTTT. The full variable domain, rest sourced from reference TRBV19 and TRBJ1-3, is DGGITQSPKYLFRKEGQNVTLSCEQNLNHDAMYWYRQDPGQGLRLIYYSQIVNDFQKGDIAEGYSVSREKKESFPLTVTSAQKNPTAFYLCASSARTGFGNTIYFGEGSWLTVV.

This clone was observed a few times. This chain connects TRBV4-1 to TRBJ1-6, with D possibly matching TRBD1 (6 bases). The CDR3 runs 16 residues. Germline lookup yields CDR1 MGHRA and CDR2 YSYEKL. Trimming left V 1 base short and J 11 bases short, with 18 bases between. CDR3 amino acids: CASSQVSGTIMPPLHF. CDR3 nucleotides: TGCGCCAGCAGCCAAGTGAGTGGGACAATCATGCCACCCCTCCACTTT.

This sequence joins TRBV4-2 and TRBJ2-7; TRBD1 agrees at 10 bases. The CDR3 covers 15 residues. The germline V gene encodes CDR1 LGHNA and CDR2 YNFKEQ. V trimming: 4 bases; J trimming: 6 bases; junction bases outside the gene matches: 9. The CDR3 DNA follows: TGTGCCAGCAGCCGAGAACCGGGACAGGGGACCGAGCAGTACTTC. Protein product: CASSREPGQGTEQYF.

The rearrangement links TRBV4-1 to TRBJ1-2; 9 nucleotides agree with TRBD1. J lost 4 bases, V lost 5 bases, and 8 bases had no gene match. The CDR3 has 15 residues. Germline values: CDR1 MGHRA, CDR2 YSYEKL. Here the CDR3 reads CASSDRQGDIYGYTF. For the CDR3, the DNA is TGCGCCAGCAGCGATCGACAGGGGGACATCTATGGCTACACCTTC.

As for this clone: This same CDR3 is encoded by further DNA sequences in the sample. The chain links TRBV5-6 to TRBJ1-1, with TRBD1 as a possible D gene (5 bases). The CDR3 has 13 amino acids. V was shortened by 1 base and J by 5 bases, with 9 bases between the two germline ends. From germline, CDR1 is SGHDT and CDR2 YYEEEE. The CDR3, as DNA: TGTGCCAGCAGCTTGAGGGGTGGGACTGAAGCTTTCTTT. It translates to CASSLRGGTEAFF.